This T cell receptor (beta chain) was documented in a study of cytomegalovirus exposure and HLA in healthy donors. Study results and limitations: Some V segments, including TRBV6-2 and TRBV6-3, were excluded as indistinguishable.

The PCR contained 60 Vbeta and 13 Jbeta primers. Some clones are missing from TCRdb's copy, which holds only in-frame ones; the method was immunoSEQ multiplex PCR. Here the sample table reports about 160,000 clones. Germline V lookup: CDR1 GTSNPN, CDR2 SVGIG (reference sequence). V lost 0 bases, J lost 8 bases, and 5 bases stayed unmatched. The CDR3 has 14 residues. Details on this clone: What it binds is unknown.

Sequenced: PBMCs. The TCR comes from a woman in her fifties or sixties in good health and CMV-seronegative. The chain combines TRBV30 with TRBJ2-1; 9 bases are a match to TRBD1. The CDR3 DNA sequence: TGTGCCTGGAGTGTATGGGGACAGGGCTATGAGCAGTTCTTC. It encodes CAWSVWGQGYEQFF. Filled out from reference TRBV30 and TRBJ2-1, the complete variable domain reads SQTIHQWPATLVQPVGSPLSLECTVEGTSNPNLYWYRQAAGRGLQLLFYSVGIGQISSEVPQNLSASRPQDRQFILSSKKLLLSDSGFYLCAWSVWGQGYEQFFGPGTRLTVL.